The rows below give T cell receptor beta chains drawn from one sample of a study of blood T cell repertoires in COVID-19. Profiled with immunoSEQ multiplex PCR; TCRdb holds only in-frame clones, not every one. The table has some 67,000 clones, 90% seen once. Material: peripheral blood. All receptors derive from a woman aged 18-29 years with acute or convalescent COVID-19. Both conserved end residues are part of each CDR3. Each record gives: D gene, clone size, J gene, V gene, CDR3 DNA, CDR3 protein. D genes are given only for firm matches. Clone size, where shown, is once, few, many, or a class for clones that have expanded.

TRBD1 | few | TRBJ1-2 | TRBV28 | TGTGCCAGCAGTCTGGGACAGGGGGCCGTCTCCTATGGCTACACCTTC | CASSLGQGAVSYGYTF
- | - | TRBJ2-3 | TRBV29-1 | TGCAGCGTTGACGGACATGCAGGGGTGGATACGCAGTATTTT | CSVDGHAGVDTQYF
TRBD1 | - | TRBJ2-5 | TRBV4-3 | TGCGCCAGCAGCCTAGAGCGACAGGGGTCCGAGACCCAGTACTTC | CASSLERQGSETQYF
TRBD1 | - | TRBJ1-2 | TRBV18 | TGTGCCAGCTCACTTACAGGGGATCGGGGCTACACCTTC | CASSLTGDRGYTF
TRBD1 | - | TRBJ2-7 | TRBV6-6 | TGTGCCAGTACTCCGGGACAGGGGCTTGAGCAGTACTTC | CASTPGQGLEQYF
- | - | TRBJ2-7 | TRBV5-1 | TGCGCCAGCAGCTTGGGACAAGCCCTAATCAACGAGCAGTACTTC | CASSLGQALINEQYF
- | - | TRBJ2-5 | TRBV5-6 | TGTGCCAGCAGCCTATCTCTCACAGGGACCCAGTACTTC | CASSLSLTGTQYF
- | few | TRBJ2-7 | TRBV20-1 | TGCAGTGCTAGTGCCAGGGATGTCGAGCAGTACTTC | CSASARDVEQYF
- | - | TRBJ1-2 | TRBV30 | TGTGCCTGGAGTGGAGGGTCCTATGGCTACACCTTC | CAWSGGSYGYTF
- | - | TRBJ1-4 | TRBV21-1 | TGTGCCAGCAACCCAGCTCGCGGTAATGAAAAACTGTTTTTT | CASNPARGNEKLFF
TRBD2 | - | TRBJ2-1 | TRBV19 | TGTGCCAGTAGTATTCGGGAGGGCCGTAAGAATGAGCAGTTCTTC | CASSIREGRKNEQFF